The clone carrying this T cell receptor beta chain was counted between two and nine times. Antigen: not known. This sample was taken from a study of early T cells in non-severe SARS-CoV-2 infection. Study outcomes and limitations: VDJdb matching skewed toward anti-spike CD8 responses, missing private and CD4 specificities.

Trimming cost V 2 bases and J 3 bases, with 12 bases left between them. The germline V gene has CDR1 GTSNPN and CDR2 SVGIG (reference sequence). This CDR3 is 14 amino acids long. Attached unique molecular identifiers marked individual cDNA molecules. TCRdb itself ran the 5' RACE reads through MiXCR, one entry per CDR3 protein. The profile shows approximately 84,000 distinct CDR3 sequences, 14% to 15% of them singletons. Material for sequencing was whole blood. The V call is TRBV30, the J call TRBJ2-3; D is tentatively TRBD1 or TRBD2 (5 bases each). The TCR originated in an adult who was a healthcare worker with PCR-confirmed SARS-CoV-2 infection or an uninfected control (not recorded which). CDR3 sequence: CAWSTGWGTDTQYF. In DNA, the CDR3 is TGTGCCTGGAGTACGGGATGGGGGACAGATACGCAGTATTTT. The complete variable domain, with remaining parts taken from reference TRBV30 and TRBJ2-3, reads SQTIHQWPATLVQPVGSPLSLECTVEGTSNPNLYWYRQAAGRGLQLLFYSVGIGQISSEVPQNLSASRPQDRQFILSSKKLLLSDSGFYLCAWSTGWGTDTQYFGPGTRLTVL.